One and the same sample provided the 2 T cell receptor beta chains below, sequenced in a study of identical twins (dated by TCRdb to about 2016). Preparation of the library involved 5' RACE. The sequencer listed for this sample is Illumina HiSeq 2000. TCRdb itself trimmed the public reads at Q25 with fastp, ran MiXCR and retained productive beta chains. Identical CDR3 proteins give one entry, which carries the most common genes and DNA. The sample has 550,000 to 800,000 distinct CDR3 sequences on record, about 7.6% of them singletons. The ten top clones hold over 1.5% of the sample. The same data also contributed to another study, on yellow fever vaccine responses in identical twins.

The sample comprised PBMCs. All receptors derive from a woman aged 18-29 years in good health.

The V and J genes are TRBV4-1 and TRBJ2-2; 11 bases line up with TRBD2. The CDR3 is 17 residues long. The ends lost 4 bases at V and 4 bases at J; junction bases unmatched: 8. Germline CDR1 and CDR2: MGHRA and YSYEKL. For the CDR3, the DNA is TGCGCCAGCAGCCGTAAACTAGCGGGGGATATCACCGGGGAGCTGTTTTTT. Protein: CASSRKLAGDITGELFF.

This clonotype showed up many times. This chain connects TRBV5-1 to TRBJ1-1, with D perhaps matching TRBD1 (6 bases). Deletions cut 0 bases from V and 0 bases from J, with 9 bases between. Germline assignment: CDR1 SGHRS and CDR2 YFSETQ. This CDR3 contains 15 residues. CDR3 sequence (DNA): TGCGCCAGCAGCTTGGGGGGGACACTGAACACTGAAGCTTTCTTT. Translation: CASSLGGTLNTEAFF.